The clone carrying this T cell receptor beta chain occurred once. Antigen unknown. This specimen comes from a study of cytomegalovirus exposure and HLA in healthy donors. Findings and limits, study-wide: Later findings reportedly placed an Asian-associated ancestry cluster below the approximately 670-donor mean for N-insertions. Donor immune exposure was known only as CMV serostatus. Listed as cytomegalovirus-associated were 150 to 200 TCR beta chains.

Each donor was healthy, and each was a bone marrow donor. The primer mix had 60 Vbeta and 13 Jbeta primers. Using immunoSEQ multiplex PCR, the repertoire was profiled, and TCRdb retains in-frame clones only, with some absent. The sample yields around 150,000 clones, around 80% seen once. J gave up 2 bases and V 1 base, and 4 bases lay outside the gene matches. This CDR3 has 16 amino acids. The germline gives CDR1 SGHDT, CDR2 YYEEEE. The sample comprised PBMCs. The V gene is TRBV5-6, the J gene TRBJ2-3; the match to TRBD2 covers 10 bases. This sequence originates from a male donor in good health and CMV-seronegative. For the CDR3, the DNA is TGTGCCAGCAGCTTGTTCGGACTAGCGGACACAGATACGCAGTATTTT. Amino acids: CASSLFGLADTDTQYF.